The clone carrying this TCR beta chain was picked up a small number of times. What it binds is unknown. This sample was included in a study of shared clonotypes between healthy human individuals. In the study overall: Donors, aged 18 to 49, were a couple of women and three men.

Overall study results and limits: Apart from blood, nothing was sampled; tissue repertoires likely differ. Generation probabilities were higher for clonotypes shared across all four sorted-subset donors than for unshared ones. A generally larger estimated richness was seen in naive subsets than in memory subsets.

Profiled with immunoSEQ multiplex PCR; TCRdb holds only in-frame clones, not every one. Counted here are approximately 980,000 clones, about three quarters occurring once; the ten biggest clones make up approximately 1.5%. This clonotype was obtained from a man between 18 and 35 years old in good health. What was sequenced was memory CD4+ T cells sorted from blood. Subset here: CD45RA-negative fraction.

The CDR3 DNA sequence: TGTGCCAGCTGTGAATCCGGGACGGGCACCTACGAGCAGTACTTC. Translating it yields CASCESGTGTYEQYF. V and J are TRBV18 and TRBJ2-7; D possibly matches TRBD1 or TRBD2 (5 bases each). V was cut by 7 bases and J by 2 bases, with 18 bases left in between. This CDR3 has 15 residues. Looked up from germline, CDR1 is KGHSH and CDR2 is LQKENI.